These T cell receptor beta chains were read from a single sample in a study of cytomegalovirus exposure and HLA in healthy donors. TCRdb's copy holds only in-frame clones and misses some; the assay was immunoSEQ multiplex PCR. In the table there are around 130,000 clones, 60% to 85% of which are singletons. Source material: PBMCs. The receptors originated from a woman between 18 and 29 years old in good health and CMV-seronegative. The CDR3 runs from the conserved cysteine through the conserved F or W. The D gene is left open where the match is weak. Part of the rows lack a size; the others show once, few, many or a class for expanded clones.

D gene	clone size	V gene	J gene	CDR3 protein	CDR3 DNA
-	once	TRBV28	TRBJ2-7	CASSFNRAYEQYF	TGTGCCAGCAGTTTTAACAGGGCCTACGAGCAGTACTTC
-	-	TRBV20-1	TRBJ2-1	CSAVQNREQFF	TGCAGTGCGGTCCAGAATCGTGAGCAGTTCTTC
-	-	TRBV10-3	TRBJ2-1	CAISDPASGLNNEQFF	TGTGCCATCAGTGACCCCGCCTCGGGATTGAACAATGAGCAGTTCTTC
TRBD2	-	TRBV18	TRBJ2-1	CASSSSREAYNEQFF	TGTGCCAGCTCATCCTCCCGGGAGGCCTACAATGAGCAGTTCTTC
-	-	TRBV19	TRBJ1-1	CASRLGAAEAFF	TGTGCCAGTAGGCTTGGGGCCGCTGAAGCTTTCTTT
TRBD1	few	TRBV29-1	TRBJ2-3	CSVDGTGRNFTDTQYF	TGCAGCGTTGACGGGACAGGAAGAAACTTCACAGATACGCAGTATTTT
TRBD2	-	TRBV29-1	TRBJ2-3	CSVEEGSGRVSTDTQYF	TGCAGCGTTGAAGAGGGTAGCGGGAGGGTCAGCACAGATACGCAGTATTTT
-	-	TRBV5-1	TRBJ1-2	CASSLAGRSGYTF	TGCGCCAGCAGCTTGGCTGGGAGGAGTGGCTACACCTTC
-	-	TRBV2	TRBJ1-1	CASSEVGIREAFF	TGTGCCAGCAGTGAAGTGGGCATCAGGGAAGCTTTCTTT
TRBD1	-	TRBV2	TRBJ2-7	CASSSTGQGGEQYF	TGTGCCAGCAGTAGTACGGGACAGGGAGGCGAGCAGTACTTC
TRBD1	-	TRBV5-1	TRBJ2-2	CAGRTGGTGELFF	TGCGCCGGGCGGACAGGGGGAACCGGGGAGCTGTTTTTT
-	-	TRBV7-2	TRBJ1-1	CASSWGGTEAFF	TGTGCCAGCAGCTGGGGGGGCACTGAAGCTTTCTTT
TRBD1	-	TRBV18	TRBJ1-1	CASSPEGQAMMNTEAFF	TGTGCCAGCTCACCAGAGGGACAGGCTATGATGAACACTGAAGCTTTCTTT
-	once	TRBV5-5	TRBJ1-1	CASWLGNTEAFF	TGTGCCAGCTGGCTAGGGAACACTGAAGCTTTCTTT
TRBD2	few	TRBV7-9	TRBJ2-3	CASSWLAGGRDTQYF	TGTGCCAGCAGCTGGCTAGCGGGAGGGCGAGATACGCAGTATTTT
-	-	TRBV4-1	TRBJ1-3	CASSQDIRASSGNTIYF	TGCGCCAGCAGCCAAGATATCAGGGCGAGCTCTGGAAACACCATATATTTT
TRBD1	-	TRBV25-1	TRBJ1-4	CASSGVRTGVTNEKLFF	TGTGCCAGCAGTGGTGTCCGGACAGGGGTAACTAATGAAAAACTGTTTTTT
-	-	TRBV15	TRBJ2-2	CATSRVRGPNGELFF	TGTGCCACCAGCAGAGTGCGGGGCCCAAACGGGGAGCTGTTTTTT
-	-	TRBV14	TRBJ2-3	CASSPLDSASTDTQYF	TGTGCCAGCAGCCCACTGGACTCGGCAAGCACAGATACGCAGTATTTT
-	-	TRBV7-6	TRBJ2-1	CASSEWAKSVNEQFF	TGTGCCAGCAGCGAGTGGGCGAAATCGGTCAATGAGCAGTTCTTC
TRBD2	-	TRBV30	TRBJ2-1	CAWTFASGPYNEQFF	TGTGCCTGGACCTTCGCTAGCGGACCCTACAATGAGCAGTTCTTC
-	-	TRBV6-6	TRBJ2-5	CASSYQGAQETQYF	TGTGCCAGCAGTTATCAAGGGGCCCAAGAGACCCAGTACTTC
TRBD2	-	TRBV5-1	TRBJ2-7	CASSPTGTSGTGQYF	TGCGCCAGCAGCCCAACCGGGACTAGCGGTACAGGGCAGTACTTC
-	few	TRBV30	TRBJ1-5	CAWSEDRSQPQHF	TGTGCCTGGAGCGAAGACAGATCTCAGCCCCAGCATTTT
-	-	TRBV5-1	TRBJ1-1	CASSTRGDTEAFF	TGCGCCAGCAGCACCCGGGGTGACACTGAAGCTTTCTTT
TRBD1	-	TRBV6-1	TRBJ2-7	CASLQGATYEQYF	TGTGCCAGCCTACAGGGGGCCACCTACGAGCAGTACTTC